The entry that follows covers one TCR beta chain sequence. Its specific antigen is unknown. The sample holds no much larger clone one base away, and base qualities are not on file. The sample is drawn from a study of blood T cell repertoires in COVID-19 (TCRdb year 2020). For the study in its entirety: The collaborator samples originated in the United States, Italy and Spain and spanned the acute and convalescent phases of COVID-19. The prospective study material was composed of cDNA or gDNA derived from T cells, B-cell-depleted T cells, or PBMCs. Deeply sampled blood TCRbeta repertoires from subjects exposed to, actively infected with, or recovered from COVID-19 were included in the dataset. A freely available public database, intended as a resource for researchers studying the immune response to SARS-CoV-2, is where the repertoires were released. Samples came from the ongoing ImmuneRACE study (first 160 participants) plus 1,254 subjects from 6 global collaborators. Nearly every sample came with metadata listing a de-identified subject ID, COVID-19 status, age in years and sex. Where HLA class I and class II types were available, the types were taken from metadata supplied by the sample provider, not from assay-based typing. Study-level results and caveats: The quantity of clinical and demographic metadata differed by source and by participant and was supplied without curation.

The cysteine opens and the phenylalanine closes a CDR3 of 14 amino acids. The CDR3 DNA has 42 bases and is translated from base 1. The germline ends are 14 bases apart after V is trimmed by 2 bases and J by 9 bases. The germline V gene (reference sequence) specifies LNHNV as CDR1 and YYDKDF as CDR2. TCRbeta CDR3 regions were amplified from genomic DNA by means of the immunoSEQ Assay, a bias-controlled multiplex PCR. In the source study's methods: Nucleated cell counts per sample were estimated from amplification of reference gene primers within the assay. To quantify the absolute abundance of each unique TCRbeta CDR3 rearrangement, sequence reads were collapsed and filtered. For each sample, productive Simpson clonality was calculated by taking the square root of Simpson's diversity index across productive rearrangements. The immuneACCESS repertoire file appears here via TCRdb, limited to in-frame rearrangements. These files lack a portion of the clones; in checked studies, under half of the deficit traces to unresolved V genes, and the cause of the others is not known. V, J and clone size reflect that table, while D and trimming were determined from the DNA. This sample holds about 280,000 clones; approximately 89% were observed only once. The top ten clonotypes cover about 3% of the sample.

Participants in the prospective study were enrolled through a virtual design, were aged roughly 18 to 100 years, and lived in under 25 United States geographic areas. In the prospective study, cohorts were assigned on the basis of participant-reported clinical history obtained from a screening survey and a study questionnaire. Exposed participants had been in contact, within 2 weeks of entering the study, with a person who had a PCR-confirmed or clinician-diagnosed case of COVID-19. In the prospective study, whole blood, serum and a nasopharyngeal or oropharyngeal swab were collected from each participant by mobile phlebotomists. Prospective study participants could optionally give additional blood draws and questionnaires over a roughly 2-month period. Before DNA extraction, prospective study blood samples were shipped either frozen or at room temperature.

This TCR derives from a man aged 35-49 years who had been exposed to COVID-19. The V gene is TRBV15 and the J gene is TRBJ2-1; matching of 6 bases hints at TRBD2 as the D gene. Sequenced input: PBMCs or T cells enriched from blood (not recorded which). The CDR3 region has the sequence CATSRPGGPGEQFF. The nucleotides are TGTGCCACCAGCAGACCTGGAGGGCCCGGTGAGCAGTTCTTC.